The entry that follows covers one TCR beta chain sequence. Original processing notes: Amplification with reference gene primers provided the estimates of nucleated cell counts. Here immunoSEQ multiplex PCR was the method, and the copy in TCRdb shows in-frame clones only, minus some. V and J calls and clone size are as listed in that table; D and trimming were resolved from the DNA. The sample carries some 280,000 clones, approximately 91% recorded once. This entry belongs to a study of blood T cell repertoires in COVID-19. Study at large: Acute-phase and convalescent COVID-19 samples originated in the United States, Italy and Spain. T cells, B-cell-depleted T cells, or PBMCs supplied cDNA or gDNA.

This CDR3 contains 15 residues. CDR1 MRHNA and CDR2 SNTAGT come from the germline V gene. V dropped 3 bases and J dropped 8; count of bases not matched to a gene: 7. The sequencing sample was made of peripheral blood. The chain joins TRBV6-4 to TRBJ1-6, with 7 bases aligning to TRBD1. This clonotype was obtained from a woman in her 40s who had recovered from COVID-19. Here the CDR3 DNA reads TGTGCCAGCAGTGAGAATGGGGGGACAGATTCACCCCTCCACTTT. This encodes CASSENGGTDSPLHF.